A single T cell receptor (beta chain) is shown here with its context. Its cognate antigen is unknown. TCRdb's copy holds only in-frame clones and misses some; the assay was immunoSEQ multiplex PCR. In the table there are under 50,000 clones, less than 95% of which are singletons. This entry is derived from a study of T cells after posttransplantation cyclophosphamide. Points from the study as a whole: Donor CD8+ memory clones often dominated recipient blood repertoires at later times. TRB overlap between skin or GI tissue T cells and blood was limited. TRB clonality was highly associated with recipient CMV seropositivity and reactivation.

Cyclophosphamide on days +3 and +4 followed busulfan-fludarabine conditioning and a marrow graft. Trimming shortened V by 1 base and J by 7 bases, and 17 bases separated the two germline ends. Germline values: CDR1 SGHTA, CDR2 FQGNSA. This CDR3 contains 15 residues. V gene TRBV7-2 combines with J gene TRBJ2-7, with D possibly matching TRBD2 (6 bases). The receptor's source is a male patient aged 60 to 75 who received an allogeneic stem cell transplant from a related donor and was CMV-positive. The graft donor may have contributed some T cells. Source: PBMCs, taken around 67 days after allogeneic stem cell transplant with posttransplant cyclophosphamide. DNA of the CDR3: TGTGCCAGCAGCTTAGACGGGGCGCCCCGGGAGGAGCAGTACTTC. Translating it yields CASSLDGAPREEQYF.